Below are 19 T cell receptor beta chains sequenced from a single sample in a study of metastatic and nonmetastatic thyroid tumors. TCRdb re-called clones via MiXCR from the PCR reads. The table has more than 65,000 clones, approximately 14% seen once. Nobody among the patients had been given any treatment before thyroid surgery. Input material: blood. The origin of the receptors is a male donor with papillary thyroid cancer or a benign thyroid nodule (not recorded which). Some clones in this sample may be carry-over from other donors' samples.

Notes on this clone: This may stem from a read error, because a much larger clone lies one nucleotide away. This chain joins TRBV30 and TRBJ1-4, with unresolved D. In germline, CDR1 is GTSNPN, CDR2 SVGIG (reference sequence). The V and J ends lost 3 bases and 0 bases respectively, with 11 bases between them. The CDR3 runs to 15 residues. CDR3 amino acids: CAWRGGPATNEKLFF. CDR3 DNA: TGTGCCTGGAGGGGCGGACCTGCAACTAATGAAAAACTGTTTTTT.

This clone showed up many times. The gene calls are TRBV19 and TRBJ2-1; D possibly corresponds to TRBD2 (6 bases). The CDR3 is 13 amino acids. Germline assignment: CDR1 LNHDA and CDR2 SQIVND (reference sequence). The V and J ends lost 3 bases and 4 bases respectively, with 7 bases between them. The CDR3 reads CASSIGLYNEQFF. CDR3 DNA sequence: TGTGCCAGTAGTATTGGACTATACAATGAGCAGTTCTTC.

J is TRBJ2-5 and V is TRBV12-3 or TRBV12-4; 7 bases align to TRBD2. The length of the CDR3 is 16 residues. The ends lost 4 bases at V and 2 bases at J; junction bases unmatched: 10. CDR3 residues: CASSYKGGGGQETQYF. CDR3 nucleotide sequence: TGTGCCAGCAGTTATAAGGGTGGGGGGGGGCAAGAGACCCAGTACTTC.

This clone was recorded a few times. The V gene is TRBV6-1, the J gene TRBJ2-7; tentatively, D is TRBD1 (5 bases). From germline, CDR1 is MNHNS and CDR2 SASEGT. Trimming pared 4 bases from V and 3 bases from J, leaving 7 bases between. CDR3 length: 12 residues. The CDR3 coding sequence is TGTGCCAGCAGTGGGGGCATCTACGAGCAGTACTTC. This gives the protein CASSGGIYEQYF.

This clone was detected ten times or more. The rearrangement uses TRBV29-1 and TRBJ2-2, with 7 bases aligning to TRBD1. This CDR3 contains 16 residues. Germline CDR1 is SQVTM and CDR2 is ANQGSEA. V lost 2 bases to trimming and J lost 1 base; unmatched junction nucleotides: 7. CDR3 in amino acids: CSVEWDGTVNTGELFF. Written as DNA, the CDR3 is TGCAGCGTTGAATGGGATGGGACAGTGAACACCGGGGAGCTGTTTTTT.

The chain recombines TRBV18 with TRBJ2-7, with TRBD1 matching 10 bases. Germline CDR1 reads KGHSH; CDR2 reads LQKENI. The junction had 4 bases not matched to a gene; V was cut back by 2 bases and J by 3 bases. CDR3 length equals 15 residues. CDR3 nucleotide sequence: TGTGCCAGCTCACCAACCCGGGACAGGGGCTACGAGCAGTACTTC. It encodes CASSPTRDRGYEQYF.

This chain uses TRBV4-1 with TRBJ2-1, with no clear D. Trimming pared 0 bases from V and 4 bases from J, leaving 10 bases between. This CDR3 contains 15 residues. CDR1 MGHRA and CDR2 YSYEKL come from the germline V gene. CDR3 sequence (DNA): TGCGCCAGCAGCCAAGATGCAGGCGGATACAATGAGCAGTTCTTC. As protein: CASSQDAGGYNEQFF.

This clone was seen at least ten times. The V and J genes are TRBV4-1 and TRBJ2-3; a weak D match, TRBD2 (5 bases). V lost 1 base to trimming and J lost 3 bases, with 5 bases between them. Looked up from germline, CDR1 is MGHRA and CDR2 is YSYEKL. The CDR3 has 13 amino acids. This chain's CDR3 is CASSQGRTDTQYF. CDR3 in DNA: TGCGCCAGCAGCCAAGGGAGGACAGATACGCAGTATTTT.

This clone was recorded many times. The CDR3 nucleotides are TGCAGTGCTAGCAGCTACAATCAGCCCCAGCATTTT. It codes for CSASSYNQPQHF. The chain uses TRBV20-1 and TRBJ1-5; the D is unclear. V was pared by 3 bases and J by 3 bases, with 6 bases between. The CDR3 loop spans 12 amino acids. Germline CDR1 is DFQATT and CDR2 is SNEGSKA (reference sequence).

Concerning this clone: One base away lies a much larger clone, so this may be a sequencing read error. Other nucleotide sequences from this sample produce the same CDR3. The J gene is TRBJ1-2, the V gene TRBV20-1, with D maybe TRBD1 (6 bases). CDR1 and CDR2 from the germline V gene are DFQATT and SNEGSKA (reference sequence). The CDR3 is 13 residues long. Here the CDR3 reads CSASPGGNYGYTF. The CDR3, as DNA: TGCAGTGCTAGTCCCGGGGGCAACTATGGATACACCTTC.

This clone was seen ten or more times. DNA of the CDR3: TGTGCCAGCAGCCAAGGACTCAGGGCAGAAGCTTCACCCCTCCACTTT. Translation: CASSQGLRAEASPLHF. The chain is built from TRBV4-2 and TRBJ1-6, with D maybe TRBD1 (5 bases). Deletions cut 1 base from V and 9 bases from J, with 16 bases between. Germline CDR1 LGHNA, CDR2 YNFKEQ. CDR3 length: 16 residues.

This clone came up many times. The rearrangement links TRBV20-1 to TRBJ2-3; D is possibly TRBD2 (5 bases). This CDR3 has 15 amino acids. V shed 0 bases and J shed 0 bases, with 10 bases lying between them. CDR1 and CDR2 (germline): DFQATT, SNEGSKA (reference sequence). CDR3 amino acids: CSARDYQRSTDTQYF. Here the CDR3 DNA reads TGCAGTGCTAGAGATTACCAGCGGAGCACAGATACGCAGTATTTT.

This clone was seen at least ten times. The chain employs TRBV9 and TRBJ2-5; either TRBD1 or TRBD2 may supply D (11 bases each). Trimming shortened V by 2 bases and J by 2 bases, and 31 bases separated the two germline ends. Per germline, CDR1 SGDLS and CDR2 YYNGEE. The CDR3 totals 21 residues. The CDR3 spells CASSVQPVDRGLAGGQETQYF. CDR3 DNA: TGTGCCAGCAGCGTCCAACCGGTGGACAGGGGGCTAGCGGGAGGACAAGAGACCCAGTACTTC.

This clone was found many times. The chain is built from TRBV9 and TRBJ2-1, with no clear D. CDR3 size: 15 residues. With 4 bases removed from V and 6 bases from J, the gap between germline ends came to 17 bases. Germline-derived CDR1 and CDR2 are SGDLS and YYNGEE. CDR3 protein: CASSHRNSNRNEQFF. For the CDR3, the DNA is TGTGCCAGCAGCCACAGAAATTCAAACCGCAATGAGCAGTTCTTC.

As for this clone: With a much larger clone just one base away, this may be a read error. The V and J genes are TRBV14 and TRBJ2-7; D remains unclear. Germline assignment: CDR1 SGHDN and CDR2 FVKESK. V was cut by 4 bases and J by 9 bases, with 16 bases left in between. The CDR3 is made up of 13 amino acids. For the CDR3, the DNA is TGTGCCAGCAGCCCTTCTTGGTTGGCAGGGCAGTACTTC. Translating gives CASSPSWLAGQYF.

This clone has ten or more counts. This chain uses TRBV14 with TRBJ1-1; D uncertain. The CDR3 loop spans 14 amino acids. Per germline, CDR1 SGHDN and CDR2 FVKESK. The V and J ends lost 0 bases and 0 bases respectively, with 5 bases between them. The CDR3 region is CASSQDLVNTEAFF. In nucleotides, the CDR3 is TGTGCCAGCAGCCAAGATCTAGTGAACACTGAAGCTTTCTTT.

In the case of this clone: A much larger clonotype is one base distant, so this may be a read error. The sample contains more than one DNA sequence encoding this CDR3. The CDR3 sequence is CAAGGRTDTQYF. The CDR3 region has the DNA TGTGCGGCTGGAGGGAGGACAGATACGCAGTATTTT. This sequence joins TRBV19 and TRBJ2-3; D perhaps matches TRBD2 (6 bases). Germline V gene sequence: CDR1 LNHDA, CDR2 SQIVND (reference sequence). The CDR3 extends over 12 amino acids.

A note on this clone: An end of the junction does not agree with germline; a read error may underlie this. This chain uses TRBV5-8 with TRBJ1-1, with D uncertain. The CDR3 is 12 amino acids. Germline V gene sequence: CDR1 SGHTS, CDR2 YDEGEE. The CDR3 DNA reads as TGTGCCAGCAGCCTTCGAGTCGGTGAGCAGTACTTT. As protein: CASSLRVGEQYF.

There are many counts of this clone. The genes are TRBV11-2 and TRBJ1-6; D not certain. Germline CDR1 SGHAT, CDR2 FQNNGV. V lost 6 bases, J lost 7 bases, and 13 bases lay in between. The CDR3 consists of 14 residues. The CDR3 region is CASRGIEGNSPLHF. CDR3 in DNA: TGTGCCAGCAGAGGTATCGAGGGAAATTCACCCCTCCACTTT.